What follows are 14 T cell receptor beta chains derived from one specimen sequenced in a study of T cell responses to AZD1222 COVID-19 vaccine. Generated by immunoSEQ multiplex PCR, the TCRdb table keeps only in-frame clones and is missing some. In the table there are about 53,000 clones, about 88% of which are singletons. Sequencing was performed on peripheral blood, taken on day 0 of AZD1222 vaccination. The receptor set was obtained from an adult in good health.

This clone was seen a handful of times. The chain uses TRBV18 and TRBJ1-3; D call uncertain. CDR3 size: 15 residues. V shed 0 bases and J shed 3 bases, with 9 bases lying between them. Germline-derived CDR1 and CDR2 are KGHSH and LQKENI. The DNA for the CDR3 is TGTGCCAGCTCACCACCGCCAGCAGATGGAAACACCATATATTTT. Amino acids: CASSPPPADGNTIYF.

This chain links TRBV30 with TRBJ2-5; TRBD2 is a possible D gene (5 bases). Trimming removed 0 bases from V and 4 bases from J, with 15 bases in between. The CDR3 length is 15 residues. CDR1 and CDR2 (germline): GTSNPN, SVGIG (reference sequence). CDR3 residues: CAWSVLGGGGETQYF. Written as DNA, the CDR3 is TGTGCCTGGAGTGTACTCGGCGGCGGAGGAGAGACCCAGTACTTC.

The J gene is TRBJ2-1, the V gene TRBV10-1, with TRBD2 identical over 16 bases. Unmatched junction bases numbered 12, after V lost 2 bases and J lost 8 bases. The length of the CDR3 is 19 residues. Germline assignment: CDR1 WNHNN and CDR2 SYGVQD (reference sequence). DNA for the CDR3: TGCGCCAGCAGTGAGCCAGTCCCGGGACTAGCGGGAGGGCTTCATGAGCAGTTCTTC. Amino acid sequence: CASSEPVPGLAGGLHEQFF.

The chain combines TRBV5-6 with TRBJ2-7; 7 positions match TRBD1. The CDR3 sequence is 15 residues long. V was pared by 4 bases and J by 5 bases, with 12 bases of the junction left unmatched. Germline CDR1 and CDR2: SGHDT and YYEEEE. The CDR3 is CASSLLGGQFDEQYF. CDR3 DNA: TGTGCCAGCAGCCTCTTAGGGGGCCAGTTTGACGAGCAGTACTTC.

A few counts support this clone. The rearrangement joins TRBV20-1 to TRBJ1-1; D unclear. The CDR3 length is 10 residues. Trimming took 5 bases from V and 2 from J, leaving 3 bases between them. The germline gives CDR1 DFQATT, CDR2 SNEGSKA (reference sequence). The CDR3 spells CSAANTEAFF. Here the CDR3 DNA reads TGCAGTGCTGCAAACACTGAAGCTTTCTTT.

DNA of the CDR3: TGTGCCAGCAGCCATTCTAGGGGAGATTATGAGCAGTTCTTC. It specifies CASSHSRGDYEQFF. The chain is built from TRBV3-1 (or the pseudogene TRBV3-2) and TRBJ2-1; the D gene could be TRBD1 or TRBD2 (5 bases each). The ends were cut back, 3 bases at V and 8 bases at J, with 14 bases in the middle. Germline V gives CDR1 LGHDT, CDR2 YNNKEL (reference sequence). The CDR3 totals 14 residues.

This clone showed up just a few times. The chain links TRBV28 to TRBJ1-3; D remains ambiguous. CDR3 size: 17 residues. The germline V gene has CDR1 MDHEN and CDR2 SYDVKM. Trimming shortened V by 7 bases and J by 0 bases, and 19 bases separated the two germline ends. This CDR3 is CASISRRDVRSGNTIYF. The DNA for the CDR3 is TGTGCCAGCATTTCTAGGAGGGATGTTCGCTCTGGAAACACCATATATTTT. Based on the CDR3 plus reference TRBV28 and TRBJ1-3, the full variable domain is DVKVTQSSRYLVKRTGEKVFLECVQDMDHENMFWYRQDPGLGLRLIYFSYDVKMKEKGDIPEGYSVSREKKERFSLILESASTNQTSMYLCASISRRDVRSGNTIYFGEGSWLTVV.

This clone is a singleton in its sample. The rearrangement joins TRBV18 to TRBJ1-1, with 7 positions matching TRBD1. Looked up from germline, CDR1 is KGHSH and CDR2 is LQKENI. The CDR3 runs to 13 residues. Unmatched junction bases numbered 0, after V lost 4 bases and J lost 1 base. CDR3 nucleotide sequence: TGTGCCAGCTCACGGGACAGGAACACTGAAGCTTTCTTT. It translates to CASSRDRNTEAFF.

This CDR3 reads CASSLSGNQPQHF. In nucleotides, the CDR3 is TGTGCCAGCAGCTTATCGGGGAACCAGCCCCAGCATTTT. This chain joins TRBV11-3 and TRBJ1-5; D uncertain. Germline V CDR1 and CDR2: SGHNT, YENEEA. V gave up 2 bases and J gave up 7 bases, with 9 bases separating them. The length of the CDR3 is 13 residues.

The CDR3 protein is CASSSDWTERDTQYF. Here the CDR3 DNA reads TGTGCCAGCAGCTCCGACTGGACCGAGAGGGATACGCAGTATTTT. The genes are TRBV5-4 and TRBJ2-3; no clear D. Looked up from germline, CDR1 is SGHNT and CDR2 is YYREEE (reference sequence). CDR3 length: 15 residues. Trimming shortened V by 3 bases and J by 6 bases, and 17 bases separated the two germline ends.

The CDR3 DNA reads as TGTGCCAGCAGCCAAGCGTCCCTCTACACCTTC. It translates to CASSQASLYTF. The V and J genes are TRBV3-1 (or the pseudogene TRBV3-2) and TRBJ1-2; D is ambiguous. This CDR3 spans 11 amino acids. The germline V and J ends were trimmed by 1 base and 10 bases, with 7 bases remaining between them. Germline CDR1 reads LGHDT; CDR2 reads YNNKEL (reference sequence).

The chain employs TRBV29-1 and TRBJ1-1, with D possibly matching TRBD1 (6 bases). Looked up from germline, CDR1 is SQVTM and CDR2 is ANQGSEA. The CDR3 runs 15 residues. Trimming shortened V by 8 bases and J by 4 bases, and 23 bases separated the two germline ends. CDR3: CSSNAGAEGGTEAFF. The DNA for the CDR3 is TGCAGCTCCAATGCTGGGGCAGAAGGGGGCACTGAAGCTTTCTTT.

V usage is TRBV19 and J usage is TRBJ2-3; D is unclear. The CDR3 length is 15 residues. Germline V CDR1 and CDR2: LNHDA, SQIVND (reference sequence). V was shortened by 3 bases and J by 0 bases, with 10 bases between the two germline ends. CDR3 sequence: CASSMWLLSTDTQYF. The CDR3 nucleotides are TGTGCCAGTAGTATGTGGCTTTTGAGCACAGATACGCAGTATTTT. Full variable domain (rest looked up from reference TRBV19 and TRBJ2-3): DGGITQSPKYLFRKEGQNVTLSCEQNLNHDAMYWYRQDPGQGLRLIYYSQIVNDFQKGDIAEGYSVSREKKESFPLTVTSAQKNPTAFYLCASSMWLLSTDTQYFGPGTRLTVL.

The chain couples TRBV28 to TRBJ1-5, with TRBD1 matching over 7 bases. J gave up 0 bases and V 7 bases, and 9 bases lay outside the gene matches. The CDR3 sequence is 16 residues long. Germline-derived CDR1 and CDR2 are MDHEN and SYDVKM. The CDR3 loop is CASTPGGFYSNQPQHF. The CDR3 nucleotides read TGTGCCAGCACTCCAGGGGGGTTTTATAGCAATCAGCCCCAGCATTTT.